This T cell receptor (beta chain) appears in the sequencing data of a study of siplizumab effects on memory and regulatory T cells. Clones were read by immunoSEQ multiplex PCR, and TCRdb kept only the in-frame ones, dropping some. The repertoire holds 50,000 to 75,000 clones, with nearly 98% as singletons. Points on this clone: The antigen is not known.

The study, taken as a whole, reports: Researchers could not give a naive or memory phenotype to roughly 80-97% of proliferating CD4+ or CD8+ clones.

Germline V gene sequence: CDR1 SGHRS, CDR2 YFSETQ. This CDR3 is 19 amino acids long. J was trimmed by 7 bases and V by 4 bases; bases with no gene match: 25. This sequence originates from a human donor in good health. The sample comprised naive CD8+ T cells sorted from blood. The chain has TRBV5-1 and TRBJ2-7; 8 positions agree with TRBD2. The CDR3 protein is CASSLGRLIQAGDDREQYF. The CDR3 DNA reads as TGCGCCAGCAGCCTGGGACGATTAATTCAAGCGGGGGACGATAGGGAGCAGTACTTC.